This TCR beta chain was identified during a study of shared clonotypes between healthy human individuals. Findings of the study overall: Though the depth was large, rarefaction showed that sorted-subset sequencing was incomplete.

Every subset had its genomic DNA shared out evenly among several immunoSEQ plates. Some 30,000 T cell genomes, or around 0.2 ug DNA, went into the sorted-subset replicate PCRs. Method: immunoSEQ multiplex PCR; TCRdb's copy keeps in-frame clones and lacks some. The sample lists 2 million to 3 million clones; over 85% were seen once. Germline V gene sequence: CDR1 SGHTA, CDR2 FQGNSA. The CDR3 contains 14 residues. V was pared by 5 bases and J by 5 bases, with 6 bases of the junction left unmatched. As regards this clone: Antigen: not known. The same CDR3 is also encoded by other DNA sequences in this sample.

Sequenced input: naive CD4+ T cells from PBMCs. Indicated subset: CD45RA+ positively selected. The TCR was taken from a man aged 18 to 30 in good health. Some clones in this sample may be carry-over from other donors' samples. The chain couples TRBV7-2 to TRBJ1-2; the match to TRBD1 covers 9 bases. The DNA for the CDR3 is TGTGCCAGCAGCCCCAGACAGGGGGGGTATGGCTACACCTTC. Amino acids: CASSPRQGGYGYTF.